Included here is one T cell receptor (beta chain) sequence, with context. The sample belongs to a study of blood T cell repertoires in COVID-19. Study information: Specimens from acute and convalescent COVID-19 originated in the United States, Italy and Spain. Sample material is recorded as cDNA or gDNA derived from T cells, B-cell-depleted T cells, or PBMCs.

The CDR3 extends over 15 amino acids. Germline CDR1 KGHSH, CDR2 LQKENI. The V and J ends lost 3 bases and 2 bases, in that order; junction bases with no gene match: 4. Under the authors' procedure: Amplification with reference gene primers provided the estimates of nucleated cell counts. The repertoire was sequenced with immunoSEQ multiplex PCR; TCRdb's copy has only in-frame clones and lacks some. The V and J calls and clone size are taken from that table; D and trimming were inferred from the DNA. The data hold roughly 220,000 clones, with about 78% observed a single time. The receptor's source is a woman between 65 and 79 years old with acute or convalescent COVID-19. The rearrangement uses TRBV18 and TRBJ2-3; TRBD2 agrees at 8 bases. Material for sequencing was peripheral blood. CDR3 DNA sequence: TGTGCCAGCTCACCGCAGCGGGAGACCACAGATACGCAGTATTTT. It yields the protein CASSPQRETTDTQYF.